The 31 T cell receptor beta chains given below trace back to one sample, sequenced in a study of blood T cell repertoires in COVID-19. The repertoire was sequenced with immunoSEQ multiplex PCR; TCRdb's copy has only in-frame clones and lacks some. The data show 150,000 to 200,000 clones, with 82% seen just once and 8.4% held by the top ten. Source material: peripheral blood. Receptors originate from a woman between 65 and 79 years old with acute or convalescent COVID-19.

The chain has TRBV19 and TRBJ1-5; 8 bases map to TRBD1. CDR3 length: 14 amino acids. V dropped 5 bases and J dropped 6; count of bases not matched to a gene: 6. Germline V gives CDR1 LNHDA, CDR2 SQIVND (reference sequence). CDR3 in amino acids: CASSLGQGFQPQHF. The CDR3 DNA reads TGTGCCAGTAGTCTAGGACAGGGTTTTCAGCCCCAGCATTTT.

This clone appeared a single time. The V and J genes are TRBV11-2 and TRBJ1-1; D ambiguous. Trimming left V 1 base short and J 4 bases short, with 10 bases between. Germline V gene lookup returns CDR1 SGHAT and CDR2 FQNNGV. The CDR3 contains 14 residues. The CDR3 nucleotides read TGTGCCAGCAGCTTAGTGGGTGGGCTCACTGAAGCTTTCTTT. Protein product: CASSLVGGLTEAFF.

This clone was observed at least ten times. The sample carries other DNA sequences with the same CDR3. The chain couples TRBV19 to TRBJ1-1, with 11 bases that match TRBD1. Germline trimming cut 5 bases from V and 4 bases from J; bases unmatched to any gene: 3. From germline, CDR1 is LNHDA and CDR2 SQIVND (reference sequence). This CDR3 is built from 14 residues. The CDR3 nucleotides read TGTGCCAGTAGTCTCGGGACAGGGGGCACTGAAGCTTTCTTT. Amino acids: CASSLGTGGTEAFF.

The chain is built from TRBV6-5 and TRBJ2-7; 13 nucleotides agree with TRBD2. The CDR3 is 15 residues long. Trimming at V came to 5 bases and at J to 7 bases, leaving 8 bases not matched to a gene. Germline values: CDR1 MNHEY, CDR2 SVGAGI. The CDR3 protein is CASSPGLAGAGEQYF. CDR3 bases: TGTGCCAGCAGTCCCGGACTAGCGGGGGCTGGGGAGCAGTACTTC.

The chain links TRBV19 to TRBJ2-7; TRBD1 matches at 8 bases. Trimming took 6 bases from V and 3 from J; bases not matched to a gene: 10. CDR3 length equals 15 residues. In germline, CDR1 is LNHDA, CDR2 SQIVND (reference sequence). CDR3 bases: TGTGCCAGTAGCACCGGTGGACAGGGTGTCTACGAGCAGTACTTC. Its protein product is CASSTGGQGVYEQYF.

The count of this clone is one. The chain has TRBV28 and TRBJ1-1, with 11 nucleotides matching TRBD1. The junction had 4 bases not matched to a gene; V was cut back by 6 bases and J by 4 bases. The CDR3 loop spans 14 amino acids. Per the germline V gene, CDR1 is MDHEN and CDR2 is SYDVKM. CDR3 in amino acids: CASSRTGGVTEAFF. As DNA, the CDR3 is TGTGCCAGCAGCCGGACAGGGGGCGTCACTGAAGCTTTCTTT.

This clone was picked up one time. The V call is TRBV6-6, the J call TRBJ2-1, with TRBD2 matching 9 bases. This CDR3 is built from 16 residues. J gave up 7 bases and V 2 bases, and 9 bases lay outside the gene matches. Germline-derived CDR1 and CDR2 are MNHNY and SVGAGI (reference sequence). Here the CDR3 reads CASSYPGGGAGNEQFF. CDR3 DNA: TGTGCCAGCAGTTACCCTGGCGGGGGGGCGGGTAATGAGCAGTTCTTC.

In DNA, the CDR3 is TGTGCCAGCAGCTCCATAGCTGAAGCTTTCTTT. This sequence encodes CASSSIAEAFF. V and J are TRBV7-8 and TRBJ1-1; D gene unclear. Trimming shortened V by 4 bases and J by 6 bases, and 6 bases separated the two germline ends. The CDR3 length is 11 residues. Per germline, CDR1 SGHVS and CDR2 FQNEAQ.

The CDR3 reads CASSYPQRQDNYGYTF. The CDR3 region has the DNA TGTGCCAGCAGTTACCCCCAACGACAGGATAACTATGGCTACACCTTC. The J gene is TRBJ1-2, the V gene TRBV6-6, with D possibly being TRBD1 (6 bases). The germline V gene encodes CDR1 MNHNY and CDR2 SVGAGI (reference sequence). Trimming shortened V by 2 bases and J by 1 base, and 14 bases separated the two germline ends. The CDR3 is 16 residues long.

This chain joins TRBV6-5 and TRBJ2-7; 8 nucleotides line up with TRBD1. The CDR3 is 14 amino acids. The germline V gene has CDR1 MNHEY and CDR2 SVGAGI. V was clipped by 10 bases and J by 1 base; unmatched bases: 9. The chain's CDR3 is CATRGQIDSYEQYF. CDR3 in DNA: TGTGCCACCAGGGGGCAGATTGATTCCTACGAGCAGTACTTC.

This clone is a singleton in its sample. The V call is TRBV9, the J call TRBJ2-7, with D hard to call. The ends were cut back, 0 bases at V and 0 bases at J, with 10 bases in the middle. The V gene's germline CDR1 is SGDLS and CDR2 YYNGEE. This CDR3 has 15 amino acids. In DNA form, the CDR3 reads TGTGCCAGCAGCGTAGAGGCTGACTTCTCCTACGAGCAGTACTTC. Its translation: CASSVEADFSYEQYF.

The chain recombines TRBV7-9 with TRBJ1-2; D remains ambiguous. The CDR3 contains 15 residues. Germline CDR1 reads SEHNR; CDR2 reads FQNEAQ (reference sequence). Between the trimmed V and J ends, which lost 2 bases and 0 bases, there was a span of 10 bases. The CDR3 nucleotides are TGTGCCAGCAGCTTACTCGCCGCGACTAACTATGGCTACACCTTC. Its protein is CASSLLAATNYGYTF.

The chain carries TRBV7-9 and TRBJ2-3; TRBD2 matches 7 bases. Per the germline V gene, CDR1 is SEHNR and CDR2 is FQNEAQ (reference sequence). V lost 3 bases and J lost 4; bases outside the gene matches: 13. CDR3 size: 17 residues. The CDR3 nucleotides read TGTGCCAGCAGCTTGGGAAGCGGGATTCACTTTGCAGATACGCAGTATTTT. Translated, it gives CASSLGSGIHFADTQYF. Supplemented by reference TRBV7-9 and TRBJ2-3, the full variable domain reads DTGVSQNPRHKITKRGQNVTFRCDPISEHNRLYWYRQTLGQGPEFLTYFQNEAQLEKSRLLSDRFSAERPKGSFSTLEIQRTEQGDSAMYLCASSLGSGIHFADTQYFGPGTRLTVL.

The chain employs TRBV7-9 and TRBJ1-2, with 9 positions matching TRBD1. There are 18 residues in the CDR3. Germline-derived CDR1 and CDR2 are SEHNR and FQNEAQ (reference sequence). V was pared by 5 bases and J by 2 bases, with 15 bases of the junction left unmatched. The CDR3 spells CASSKRKEQGAYNYGYTF. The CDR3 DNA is TGTGCCAGCAGCAAAAGAAAGGAACAGGGGGCGTACAACTATGGCTACACCTTC. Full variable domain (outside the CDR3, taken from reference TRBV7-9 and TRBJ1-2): DTGVSQNPRHKITKRGQNVTFRCDPISEHNRLYWYRQTLGQGPEFLTYFQNEAQLEKSRLLSDRFSAERPKGSFSTLEIQRTEQGDSAMYLCASSKRKEQGAYNYGYTFGSGTRLTVV.

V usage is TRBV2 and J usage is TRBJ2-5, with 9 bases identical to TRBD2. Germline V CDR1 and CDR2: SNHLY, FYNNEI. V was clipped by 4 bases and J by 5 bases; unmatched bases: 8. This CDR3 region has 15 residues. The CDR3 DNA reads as TGTGCCAGCAGTGTCCGGCGGGGGGGCTTTGAGACCCAGTACTTC. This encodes CASSVRRGGFETQYF.

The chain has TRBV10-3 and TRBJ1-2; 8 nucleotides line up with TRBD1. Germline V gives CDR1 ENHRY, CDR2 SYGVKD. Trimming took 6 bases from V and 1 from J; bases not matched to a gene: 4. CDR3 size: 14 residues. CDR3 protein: CAIRGQVLNYGYTF. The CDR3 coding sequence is TGTGCCATCAGGGGACAGGTTCTTAACTATGGCTACACCTTC.

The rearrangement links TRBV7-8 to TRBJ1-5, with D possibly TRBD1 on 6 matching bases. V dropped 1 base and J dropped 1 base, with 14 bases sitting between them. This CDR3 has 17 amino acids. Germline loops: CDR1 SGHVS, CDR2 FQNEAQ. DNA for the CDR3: TGTGCCAGCAGCTTAGTAGGGGACACCGAAAGCAATCAGCCCCAGCATTTT. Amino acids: CASSLVGDTESNQPQHF.

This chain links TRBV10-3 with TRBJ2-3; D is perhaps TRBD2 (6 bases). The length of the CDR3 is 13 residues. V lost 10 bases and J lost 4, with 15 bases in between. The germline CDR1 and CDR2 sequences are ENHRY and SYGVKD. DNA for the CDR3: TGTGCCACCGGAACCGGGGGTCCAGATACGCAGTATTTT. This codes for CATGTGGPDTQYF.

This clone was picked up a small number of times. In nucleotides, the CDR3 is TGTGCCAGCAGTTACGCGGGACTCGGGGGTGACAATGAGCAGTTCTTC. Its translation: CASSYAGLGGDNEQFF. The rearrangement uses TRBV6-2 or TRBV6-3 and TRBJ2-1; D is possibly TRBD2 (6 bases). V gave up 2 bases and J gave up 5 bases, with 16 bases separating them. The CDR3 has 16 residues. The V gene's germline CDR1 is MNHEY and CDR2 SVGEGT.

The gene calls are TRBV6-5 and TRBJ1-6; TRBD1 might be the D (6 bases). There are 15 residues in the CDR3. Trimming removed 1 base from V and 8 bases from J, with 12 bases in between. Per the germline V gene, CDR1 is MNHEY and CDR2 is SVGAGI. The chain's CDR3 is CASSYYRVSDSPLHF. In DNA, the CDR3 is TGTGCCAGCAGTTACTACAGGGTTTCGGATTCACCCCTCCACTTT.

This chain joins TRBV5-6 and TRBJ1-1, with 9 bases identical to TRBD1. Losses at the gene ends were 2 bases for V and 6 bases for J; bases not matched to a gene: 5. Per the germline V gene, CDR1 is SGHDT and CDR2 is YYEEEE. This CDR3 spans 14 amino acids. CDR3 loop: CASSFTGGRAEAFF. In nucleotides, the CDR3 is TGTGCCAGCAGCTTCACAGGGGGCAGGGCTGAAGCTTTCTTT. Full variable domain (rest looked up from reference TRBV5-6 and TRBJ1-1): DAGVTQSPTHLIKTRGQQVTLRCSPKSGHDTVSWYQQALGQGPQFIFQYYEEEERQRGNFPDRFSGHQFPNYSSELNVNALLLGDSALYLCASSFTGGRAEAFFGQGTRLTVV.

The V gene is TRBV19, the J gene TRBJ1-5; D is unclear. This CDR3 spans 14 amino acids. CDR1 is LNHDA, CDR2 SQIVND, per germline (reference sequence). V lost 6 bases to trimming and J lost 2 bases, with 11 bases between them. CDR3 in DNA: TGTGCCAGTAGCTCCAGAATGGGCAATCAGCCCCAGCATTTT. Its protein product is CASSSRMGNQPQHF.

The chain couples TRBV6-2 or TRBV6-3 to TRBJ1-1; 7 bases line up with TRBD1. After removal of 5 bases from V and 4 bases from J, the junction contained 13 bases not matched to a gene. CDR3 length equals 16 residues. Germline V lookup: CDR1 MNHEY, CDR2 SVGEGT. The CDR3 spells CASSTPGGPSGTEAFF. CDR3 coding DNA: TGTGCCAGCAGTACCCCAGGGGGTCCATCCGGCACTGAAGCTTTCTTT.

The CDR3 nucleotides are TGTGCCAGCAGCTTGGCAGGGGCAGGCGTCTATGGCTACACCTTC. Protein sequence: CASSLAGAGVYGYTF. The chain employs TRBV5-4 and TRBJ1-2; possible D gene TRBD1, 6 bases. Between the trimmed V and J ends, which lost 0 bases and 4 bases, there was a span of 13 bases. The CDR3 runs 15 residues. In germline, CDR1 is SGHNT, CDR2 YYREEE (reference sequence).

Written as DNA, the CDR3 is TGTGCCAGTGAGACAGGAACTTACTACAATGAGCAGTTCTTC. Translating gives CASETGTYYNEQFF. The chain has TRBV7-9 and TRBJ2-1, with a possible D match to TRBD1 (6 bases). The CDR3 is 14 residues long. Trimming left V 9 bases short and J 3 bases short, with 15 bases between. Germline V gene lookup returns CDR1 SEHNR and CDR2 FQNEAQ (reference sequence).

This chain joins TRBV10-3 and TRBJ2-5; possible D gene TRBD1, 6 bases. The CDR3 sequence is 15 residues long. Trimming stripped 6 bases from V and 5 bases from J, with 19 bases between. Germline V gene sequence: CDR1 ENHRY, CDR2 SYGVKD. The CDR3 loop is CAISDNRAGVETQYF. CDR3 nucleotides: TGTGCCATCAGCGACAACAGGGCTGGGGTTGAGACCCAGTACTTC.

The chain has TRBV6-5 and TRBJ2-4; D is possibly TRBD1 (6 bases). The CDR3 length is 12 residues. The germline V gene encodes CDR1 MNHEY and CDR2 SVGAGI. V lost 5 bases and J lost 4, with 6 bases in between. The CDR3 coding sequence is TGTGCCAGCAGTACAGGGAAAAACATTCAGTACTTC. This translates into CASSTGKNIQYF.

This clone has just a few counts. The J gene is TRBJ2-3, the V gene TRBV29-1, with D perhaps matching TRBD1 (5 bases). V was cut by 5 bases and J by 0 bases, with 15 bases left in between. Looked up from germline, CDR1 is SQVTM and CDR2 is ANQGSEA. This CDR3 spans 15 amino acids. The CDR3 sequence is CSVLEDTPSTDTQYF. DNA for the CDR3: TGCAGCGTTCTAGAGGACACGCCTAGCACAGATACGCAGTATTTT.

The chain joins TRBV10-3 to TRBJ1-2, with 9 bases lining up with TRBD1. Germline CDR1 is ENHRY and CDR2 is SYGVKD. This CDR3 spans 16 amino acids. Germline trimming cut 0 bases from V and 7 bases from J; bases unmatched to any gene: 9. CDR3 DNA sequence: TGTGCCATCAGTGAGTCTGGGACAGGGCGCGACGGTGGCTACACCTTC. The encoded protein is CAISESGTGRDGGYTF.

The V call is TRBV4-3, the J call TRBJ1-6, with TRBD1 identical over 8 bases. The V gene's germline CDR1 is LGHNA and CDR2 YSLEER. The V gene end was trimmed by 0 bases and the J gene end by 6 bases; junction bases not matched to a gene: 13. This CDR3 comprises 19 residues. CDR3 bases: TGCGCCAGCAGCCAAGATACGGTCGGACAGGGAATTTTTAATTCACCCCTCCACTTT. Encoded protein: CASSQDTVGQGIFNSPLHF.

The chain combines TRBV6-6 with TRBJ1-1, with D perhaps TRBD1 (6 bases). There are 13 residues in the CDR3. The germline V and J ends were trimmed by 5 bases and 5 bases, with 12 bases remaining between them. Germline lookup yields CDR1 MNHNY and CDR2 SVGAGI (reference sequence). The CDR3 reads CASSAPGATEAFF. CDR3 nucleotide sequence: TGTGCCAGCAGTGCTCCAGGGGCTACTGAAGCTTTCTTT.